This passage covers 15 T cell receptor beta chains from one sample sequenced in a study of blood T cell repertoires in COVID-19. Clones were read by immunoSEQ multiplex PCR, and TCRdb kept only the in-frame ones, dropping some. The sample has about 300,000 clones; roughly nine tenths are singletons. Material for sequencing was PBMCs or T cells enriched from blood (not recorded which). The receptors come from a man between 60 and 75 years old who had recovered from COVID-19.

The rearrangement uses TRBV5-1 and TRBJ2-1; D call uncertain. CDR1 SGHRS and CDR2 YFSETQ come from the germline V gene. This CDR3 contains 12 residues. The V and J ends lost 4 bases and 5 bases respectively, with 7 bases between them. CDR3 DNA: TGCGCCAGCAGCCCCTATGACAATGAGCAGTTCTTC. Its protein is CASSPYDNEQFF.

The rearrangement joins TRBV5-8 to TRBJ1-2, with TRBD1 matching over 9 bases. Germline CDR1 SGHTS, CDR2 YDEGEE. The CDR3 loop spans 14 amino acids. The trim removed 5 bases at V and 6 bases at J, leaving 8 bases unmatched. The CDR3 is CASRFLDRGDGYTF. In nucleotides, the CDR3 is TGTGCCAGCAGATTTCTCGACAGGGGGGATGGCTACACCTTC.

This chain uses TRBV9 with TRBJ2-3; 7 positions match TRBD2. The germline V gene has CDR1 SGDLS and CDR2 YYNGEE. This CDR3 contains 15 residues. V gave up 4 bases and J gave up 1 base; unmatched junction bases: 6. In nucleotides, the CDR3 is TGTGCCAGCAGCTCACTTACTAGCGGCACAGATACGCAGTATTTT. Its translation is CASSSLTSGTDTQYF. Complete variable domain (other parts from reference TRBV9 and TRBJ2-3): DSGVTQTPKHLITATGQRVTLRCSPRSGDLSVYWYQQSLDQGLQFLIQYYNGEERAKGNILERFSAQQFPDLHSELNLSSLELGDSALYFCASSSLTSGTDTQYFGPGTRLTVL.

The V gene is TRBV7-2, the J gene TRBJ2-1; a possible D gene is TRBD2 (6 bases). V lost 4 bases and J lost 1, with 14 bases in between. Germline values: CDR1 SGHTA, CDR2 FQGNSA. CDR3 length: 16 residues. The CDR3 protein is CASSSILSGSYNEQFF. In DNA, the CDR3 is TGTGCCAGCAGCTCTATTCTTAGCGGATCCTACAATGAGCAGTTCTTC. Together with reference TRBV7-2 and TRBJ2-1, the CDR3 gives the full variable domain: GAGVSQSPSNKVTEKGKDVELRCDPISGHTALYWYRQSLGQGLEFLIYFQGNSAPDKSGLPSDRFSAERTGGSVSTLTIQRTQQEDSAVYLCASSSILSGSYNEQFFGPGTRLTVL.

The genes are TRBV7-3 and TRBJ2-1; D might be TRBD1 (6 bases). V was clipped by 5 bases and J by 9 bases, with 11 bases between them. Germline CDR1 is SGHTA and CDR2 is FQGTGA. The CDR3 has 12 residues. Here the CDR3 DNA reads TGTGCCAGCAGCAACACAGGGACTGAGCAGTTCTTC. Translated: CASSNTGTEQFF.

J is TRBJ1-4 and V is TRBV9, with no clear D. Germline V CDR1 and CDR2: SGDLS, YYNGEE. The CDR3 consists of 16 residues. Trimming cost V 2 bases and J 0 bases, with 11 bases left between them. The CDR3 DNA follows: TGTGCCAGCAGCGTTTCCCACTTCGCAACTAATGAAAAACTGTTTTTT. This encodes CASSVSHFATNEKLFF. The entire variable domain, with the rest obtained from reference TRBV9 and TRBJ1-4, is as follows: DSGVTQTPKHLITATGQRVTLRCSPRSGDLSVYWYQQSLDQGLQFLIQYYNGEERAKGNILERFSAQQFPDLHSELNLSSLELGDSALYFCASSVSHFATNEKLFFGSGTQLSVL.

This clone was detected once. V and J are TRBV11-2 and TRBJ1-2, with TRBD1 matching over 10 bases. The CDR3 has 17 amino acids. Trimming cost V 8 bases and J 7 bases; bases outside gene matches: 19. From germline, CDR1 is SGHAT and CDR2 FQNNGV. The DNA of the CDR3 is TGTGCCAGCCCGCGCGAGGCCGGGACAGGGGTCCGGACTGGCTACACCTTC. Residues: CASPREAGTGVRTGYTF.

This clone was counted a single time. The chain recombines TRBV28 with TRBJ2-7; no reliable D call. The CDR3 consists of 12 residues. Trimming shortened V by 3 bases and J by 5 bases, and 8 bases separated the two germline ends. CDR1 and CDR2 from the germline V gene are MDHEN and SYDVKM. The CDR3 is CASSLVEDEQYF. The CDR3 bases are TGTGCCAGCAGTTTGGTCGAGGACGAGCAGTACTTC.

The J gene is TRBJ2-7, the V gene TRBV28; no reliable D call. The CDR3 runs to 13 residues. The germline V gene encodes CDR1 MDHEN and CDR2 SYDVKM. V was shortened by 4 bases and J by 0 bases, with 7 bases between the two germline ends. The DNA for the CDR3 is TGTGCCAGCAGTTACACCAACTCCTACGAGCAGTACTTC. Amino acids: CASSYTNSYEQYF. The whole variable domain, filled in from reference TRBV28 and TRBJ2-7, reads DVKVTQSSRYLVKRTGEKVFLECVQDMDHENMFWYRQDPGLGLRLIYFSYDVKMKEKGDIPEGYSVSREKKERFSLILESASTNQTSMYLCASSYTNSYEQYFGPGTRLTVT.

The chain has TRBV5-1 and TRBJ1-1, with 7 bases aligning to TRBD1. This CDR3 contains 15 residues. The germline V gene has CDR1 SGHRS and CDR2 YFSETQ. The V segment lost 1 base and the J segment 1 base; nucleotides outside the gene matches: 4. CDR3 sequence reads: CASSLRTGGNTEAFF. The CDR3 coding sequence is TGCGCCAGCAGCTTGAGGACAGGAGGGAACACTGAAGCTTTCTTT. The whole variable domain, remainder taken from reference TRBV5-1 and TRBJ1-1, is KAGVTQTPRYLIKTRGQQVTLSCSPISGHRSVSWYQQTPGQGLQFLFEYFSETQRNKGNFPGRFSGRQFSNSRSEMNVSTLELGDSALYLCASSLRTGGNTEAFFGQGTRLTVV.

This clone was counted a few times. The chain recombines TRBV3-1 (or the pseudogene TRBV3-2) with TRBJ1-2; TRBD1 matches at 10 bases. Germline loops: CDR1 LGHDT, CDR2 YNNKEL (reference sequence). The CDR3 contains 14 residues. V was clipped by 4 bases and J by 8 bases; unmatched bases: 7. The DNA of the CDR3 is TGTGCCAGCAGCCTTCTGACAGGGGGCGACGGCTACACCTTC. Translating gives CASSLLTGGDGYTF.

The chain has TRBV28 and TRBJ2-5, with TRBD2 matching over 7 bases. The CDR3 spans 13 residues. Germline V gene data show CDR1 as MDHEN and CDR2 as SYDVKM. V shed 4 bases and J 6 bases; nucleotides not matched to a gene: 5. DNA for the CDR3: TGTGCCAGCAGTTCCGGGACTACGAAGACCCAGTACTTC. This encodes CASSSGTTKTQYF.

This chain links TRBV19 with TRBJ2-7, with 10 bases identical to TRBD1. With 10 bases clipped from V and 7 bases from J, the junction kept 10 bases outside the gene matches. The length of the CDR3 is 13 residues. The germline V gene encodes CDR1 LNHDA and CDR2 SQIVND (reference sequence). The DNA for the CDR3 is TGTGCCACCGGGACAGGGGCCCGTTTTGAGCAGTACTTC. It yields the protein CATGTGARFEQYF. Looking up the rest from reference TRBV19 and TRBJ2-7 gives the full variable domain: DGGITQSPKYLFRKEGQNVTLSCEQNLNHDAMYWYRQDPGQGLRLIYYSQIVNDFQKGDIAEGYSVSREKKESFPLTVTSAQKNPTAFYLCATGTGARFEQYFGPGTRLTVT.

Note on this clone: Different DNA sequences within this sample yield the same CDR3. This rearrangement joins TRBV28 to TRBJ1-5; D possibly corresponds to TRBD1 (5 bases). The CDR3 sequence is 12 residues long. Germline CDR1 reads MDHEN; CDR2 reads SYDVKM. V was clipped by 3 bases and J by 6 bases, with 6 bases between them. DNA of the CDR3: TGTGCCAGCAGTTTCCAGGGTCAGCCCCAGCATTTT. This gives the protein CASSFQGQPQHF.

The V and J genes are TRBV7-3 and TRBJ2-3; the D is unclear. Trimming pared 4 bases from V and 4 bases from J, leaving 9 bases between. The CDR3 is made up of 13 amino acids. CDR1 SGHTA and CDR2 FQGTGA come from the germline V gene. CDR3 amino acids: CASSSRVPDTQYF. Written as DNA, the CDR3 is TGTGCCAGCAGCTCCCGGGTACCAGATACGCAGTATTTT.